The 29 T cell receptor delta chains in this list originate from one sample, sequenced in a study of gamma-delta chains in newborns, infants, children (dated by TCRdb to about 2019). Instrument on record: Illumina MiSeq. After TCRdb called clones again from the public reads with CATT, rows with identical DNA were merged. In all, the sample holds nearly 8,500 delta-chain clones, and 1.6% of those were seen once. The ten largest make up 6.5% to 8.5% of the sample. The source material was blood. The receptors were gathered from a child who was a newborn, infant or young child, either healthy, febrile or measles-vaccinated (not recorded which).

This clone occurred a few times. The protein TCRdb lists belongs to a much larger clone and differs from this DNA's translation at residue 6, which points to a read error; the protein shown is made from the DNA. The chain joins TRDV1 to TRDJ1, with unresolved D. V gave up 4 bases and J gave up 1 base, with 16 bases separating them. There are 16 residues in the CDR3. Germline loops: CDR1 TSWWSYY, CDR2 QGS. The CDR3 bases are TGTGCTCTTGGGGGTACACTTCAAGCGCCCACCGATAAACTCATCTTT. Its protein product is CALGGTLQAPTDKLIF.

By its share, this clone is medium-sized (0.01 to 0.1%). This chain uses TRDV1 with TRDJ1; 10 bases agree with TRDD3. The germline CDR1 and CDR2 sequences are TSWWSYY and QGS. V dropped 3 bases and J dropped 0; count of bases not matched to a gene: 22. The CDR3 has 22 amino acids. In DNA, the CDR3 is TGTGCTCTTGGGGATTTGAGCTTCCCCCAATATTACTGGGGGATTTACACCGATAAACTCATCTTT. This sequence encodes CALGDLSFPQYYWGIYTDKLIF.

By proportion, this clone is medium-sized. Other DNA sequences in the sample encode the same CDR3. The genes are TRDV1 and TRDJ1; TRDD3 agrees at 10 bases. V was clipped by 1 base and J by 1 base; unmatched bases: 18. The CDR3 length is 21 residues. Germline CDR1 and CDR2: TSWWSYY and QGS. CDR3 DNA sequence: TGTGCTCTTGGGGAACCCCAAACTCTCGCTCCACTGGGGGATCCCACCGATAAACTCATCTTT. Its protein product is CALGEPQTLAPLGDPTDKLIF.

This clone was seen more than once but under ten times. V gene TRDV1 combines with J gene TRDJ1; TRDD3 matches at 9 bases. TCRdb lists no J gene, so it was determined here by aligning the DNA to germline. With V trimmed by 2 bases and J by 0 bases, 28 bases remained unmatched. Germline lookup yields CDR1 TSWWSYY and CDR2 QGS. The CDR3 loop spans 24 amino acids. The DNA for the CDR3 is TGTGCTCTTGGGGAAGGTGGTCTTCCTAAGCGGGGGATACTTTTTAGCGGGTACACCGATAAACTCATCTTT. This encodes CALGEGGLPKRGILFSGYTDKLIF.

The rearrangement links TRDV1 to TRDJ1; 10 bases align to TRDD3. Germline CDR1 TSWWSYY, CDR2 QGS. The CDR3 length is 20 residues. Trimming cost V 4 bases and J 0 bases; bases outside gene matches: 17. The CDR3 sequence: CALGAIHRLGDNRHTDKLIF. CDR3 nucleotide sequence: TGTGCTCTTGGGGCAATTCACCGGCTGGGGGATAATAGACACACCGATAAACTCATCTTT.

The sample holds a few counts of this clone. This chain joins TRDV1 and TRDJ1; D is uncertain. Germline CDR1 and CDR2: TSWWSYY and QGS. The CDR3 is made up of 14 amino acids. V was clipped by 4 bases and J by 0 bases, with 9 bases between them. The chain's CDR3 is CALGGLGYTDKLIF. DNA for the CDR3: TGTGCTCTTGGGGGACTCGGGTACACCGATAAACTCATCTTT.

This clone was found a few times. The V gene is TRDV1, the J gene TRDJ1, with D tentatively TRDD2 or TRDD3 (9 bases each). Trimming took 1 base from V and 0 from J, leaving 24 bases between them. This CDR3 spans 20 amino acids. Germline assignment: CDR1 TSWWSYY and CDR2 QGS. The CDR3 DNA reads TGTGCTCTTGGGGAACCGAGGCCTTCCTACTGGGGGAAGGACACCGATAAACTCATCTTT. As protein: CALGEPRPSYWGKDTDKLIF.

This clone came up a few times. The CDR3 bases are TGTGCTCTCTCCTCCTACGGGGGATACAGAGGGCTATACACCGATAAACTCATCTTT. Translated, it gives CALSSYGGYRGLYTDKLIF. This rearrangement joins TRDV1 to TRDJ1, with TRDD3 identical over 9 bases. This CDR3 is 19 amino acids long. The germline gives CDR1 TSWWSYY, CDR2 QGS. The J segment lost 0 bases and the V segment lost 9 bases, leaving 20 bases of the junction unmatched.

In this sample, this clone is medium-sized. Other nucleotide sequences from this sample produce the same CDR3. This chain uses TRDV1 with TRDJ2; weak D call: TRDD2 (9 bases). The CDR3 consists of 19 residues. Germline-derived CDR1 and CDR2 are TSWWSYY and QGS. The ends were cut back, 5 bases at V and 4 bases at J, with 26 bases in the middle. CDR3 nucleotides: TGTGCTCTTGGGCACCTTCCTACTACTGGGGGGACAAAGACAGCACAACTCTTCTTT. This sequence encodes CALGHLPTTGGTKTAQLFF.

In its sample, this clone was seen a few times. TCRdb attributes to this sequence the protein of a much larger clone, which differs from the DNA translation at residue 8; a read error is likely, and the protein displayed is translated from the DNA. The CDR3 DNA is TGTGCCTGTGACACGGTGGGGACCCCCACCGATAAACTCATCTTT. Residues: CACDTVGTPTDKLIF. This rearrangement joins TRDV2 to TRDJ1, with D perhaps TRDD3 (5 bases). Trimming cost V 1 base and J 1 base, with 12 bases left between them. The CDR3 is made up of 15 amino acids. Germline CDR1 reads GEAIGNYY; CDR2 reads EKD.

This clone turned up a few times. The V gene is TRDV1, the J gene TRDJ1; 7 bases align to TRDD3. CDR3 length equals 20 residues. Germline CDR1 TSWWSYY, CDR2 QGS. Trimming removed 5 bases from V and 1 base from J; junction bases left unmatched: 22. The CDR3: CALGTLSLSGGWGFTDKLIF. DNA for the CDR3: TGTGCTCTTGGGACCCTTTCCTTATCAGGGGGATGGGGGTTCACCGATAAACTCATCTTT.

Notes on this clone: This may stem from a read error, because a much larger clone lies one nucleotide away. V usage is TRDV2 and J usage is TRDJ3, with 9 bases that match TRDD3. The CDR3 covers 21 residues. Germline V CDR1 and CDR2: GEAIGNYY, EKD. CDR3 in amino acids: CACDTMLGDAGSSWDTRQVFF. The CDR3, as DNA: TGTGCCTGTGACACTATGCTGGGGGATGCCGGGAGCTCCTGGGACACCCGACAGGTGTTTTTC.

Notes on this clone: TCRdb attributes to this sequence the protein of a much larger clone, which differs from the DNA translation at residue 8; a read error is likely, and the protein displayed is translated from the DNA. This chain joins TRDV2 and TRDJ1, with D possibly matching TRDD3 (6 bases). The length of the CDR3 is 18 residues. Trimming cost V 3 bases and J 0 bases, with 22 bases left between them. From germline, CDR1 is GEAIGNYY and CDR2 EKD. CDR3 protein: CACDPYVARGKNTDKLIF. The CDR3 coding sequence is TGTGCCTGTGACCCCTACGTCGCTCGGGGGAAAAACACCGATAAACTCATCTTT.

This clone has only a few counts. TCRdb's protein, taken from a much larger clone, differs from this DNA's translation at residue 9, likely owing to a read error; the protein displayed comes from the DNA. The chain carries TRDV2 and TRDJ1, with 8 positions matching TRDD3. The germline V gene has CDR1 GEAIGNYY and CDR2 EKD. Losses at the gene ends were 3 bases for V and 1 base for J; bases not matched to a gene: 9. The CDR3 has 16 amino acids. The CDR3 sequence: CACDSVLGGSTDKLIF. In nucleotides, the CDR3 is TGTGCCTGTGACTCGGTACTGGGGGGCTCCACCGATAAACTCATCTTT.

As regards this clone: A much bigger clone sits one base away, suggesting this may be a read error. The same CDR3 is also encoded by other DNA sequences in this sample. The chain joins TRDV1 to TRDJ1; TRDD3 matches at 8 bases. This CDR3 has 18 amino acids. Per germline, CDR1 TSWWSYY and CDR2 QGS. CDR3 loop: CALGDPPRDTGCTDKLIF. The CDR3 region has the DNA TGTGCTCTTGGGGACCCCCCACGGGATACGGGATGCACCGATAAGCTCATCTTT.

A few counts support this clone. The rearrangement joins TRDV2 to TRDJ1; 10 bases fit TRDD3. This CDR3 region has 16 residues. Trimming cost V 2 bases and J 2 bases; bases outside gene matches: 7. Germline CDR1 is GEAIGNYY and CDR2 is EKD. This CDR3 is CACDRAGGYVTDKLIF. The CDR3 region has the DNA TGTGCCTGTGACAGGGCTGGGGGATATGTAACCGATAAACTCATCTTT.

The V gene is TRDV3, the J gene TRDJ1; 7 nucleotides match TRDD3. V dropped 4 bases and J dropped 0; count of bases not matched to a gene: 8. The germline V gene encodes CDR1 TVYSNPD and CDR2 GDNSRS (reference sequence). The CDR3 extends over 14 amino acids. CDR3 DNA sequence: TGTGCCTGGTGGGGATATGGGTACACCGATAAACTCATCTTT. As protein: CAWWGYGYTDKLIF.

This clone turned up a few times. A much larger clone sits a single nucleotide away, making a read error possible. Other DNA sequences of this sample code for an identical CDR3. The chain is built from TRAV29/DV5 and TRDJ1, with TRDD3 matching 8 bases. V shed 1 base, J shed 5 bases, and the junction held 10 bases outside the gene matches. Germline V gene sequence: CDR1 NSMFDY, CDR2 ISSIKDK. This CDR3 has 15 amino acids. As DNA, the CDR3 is TGTGCAGCAAGCATTACTGGGGGGTACGCGGATAAACTCATCTTT. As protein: CAASITGGYADKLIF.

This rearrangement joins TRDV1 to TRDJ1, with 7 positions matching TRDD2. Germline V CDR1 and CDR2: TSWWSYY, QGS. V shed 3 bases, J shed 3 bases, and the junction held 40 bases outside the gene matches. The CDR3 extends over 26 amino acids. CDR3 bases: TGTGCTCTTGGGGACGGAACGGCCTTCCTTCACACCCGCGGGGAGATTCCCTCCACGCACTCCGATAAACTCATCTTT. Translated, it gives CALGDGTAFLHTRGEIPSTHSDKLIF.

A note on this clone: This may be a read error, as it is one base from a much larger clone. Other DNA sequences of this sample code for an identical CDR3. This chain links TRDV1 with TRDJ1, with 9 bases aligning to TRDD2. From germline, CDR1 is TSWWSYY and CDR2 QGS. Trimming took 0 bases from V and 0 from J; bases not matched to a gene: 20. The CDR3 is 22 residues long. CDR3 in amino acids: CALGELTFLRWGIRPYTDKLIF. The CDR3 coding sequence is TGTGCTCTTGGGGAACTTACCTTCCTACGATGGGGTATACGCCCATACACCGATAAACTCATCTTT.

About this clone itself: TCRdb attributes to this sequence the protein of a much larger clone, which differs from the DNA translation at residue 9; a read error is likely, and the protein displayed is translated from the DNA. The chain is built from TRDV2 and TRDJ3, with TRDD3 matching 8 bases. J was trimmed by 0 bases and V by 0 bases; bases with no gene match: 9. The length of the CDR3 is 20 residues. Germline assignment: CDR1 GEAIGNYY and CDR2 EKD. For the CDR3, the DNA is TGTGCCTGTGACACCGGTGGGGGATGCGCGAGCTCCTGGGACACCCGACAGATGTTTTTC. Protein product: CACDTGGGCASSWDTRQMFF.

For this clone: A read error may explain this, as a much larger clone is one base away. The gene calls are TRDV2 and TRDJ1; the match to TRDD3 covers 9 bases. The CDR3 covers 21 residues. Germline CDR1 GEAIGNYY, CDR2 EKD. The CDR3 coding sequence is TGTGCCTGTGGCACCGTCGGGCGAGCGTACTGGGGGACCCTGCACACCGATAAACTCATCTTT. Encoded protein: CACGTVGRAYWGTLHTDKLIF.

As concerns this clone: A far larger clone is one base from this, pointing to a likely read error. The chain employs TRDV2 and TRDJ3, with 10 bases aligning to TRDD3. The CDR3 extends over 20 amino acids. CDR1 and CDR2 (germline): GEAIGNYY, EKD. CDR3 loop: CARDTVLGDRSSWDTRQMFF. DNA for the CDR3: TGTGCCCGTGACACCGTACTGGGGGATCGATCCTCCTGGGACACCCGACAGATGTTTTTC.

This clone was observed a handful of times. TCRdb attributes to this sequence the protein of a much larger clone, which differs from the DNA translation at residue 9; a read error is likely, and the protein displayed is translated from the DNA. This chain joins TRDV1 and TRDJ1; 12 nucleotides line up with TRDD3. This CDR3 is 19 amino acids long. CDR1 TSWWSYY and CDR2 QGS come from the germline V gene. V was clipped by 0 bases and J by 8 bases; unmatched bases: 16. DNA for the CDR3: TGTGCTCTTGGGGAACTGAGGAACTACTTCTGGGGGATACGGATAAAACTCATCTTT. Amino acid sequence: CALGELRNYFWGIRIKLIF.

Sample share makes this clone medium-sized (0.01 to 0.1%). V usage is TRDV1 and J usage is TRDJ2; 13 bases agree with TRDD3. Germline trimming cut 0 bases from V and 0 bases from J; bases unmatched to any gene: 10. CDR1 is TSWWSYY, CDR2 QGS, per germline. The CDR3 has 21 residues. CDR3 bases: TGTGCTCTTGGGGAACTGACTTCGTCGACTGGGGGATACGCTTTGACAGCACAACTCTTCTTT. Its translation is CALGELTSSTGGYALTAQLFF.

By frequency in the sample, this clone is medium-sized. This CDR3 reads CALGGSPLFDKLIF. In nucleotides, the CDR3 is TGTGCTCTTGGGGGTTCCCCTCTCTTCGATAAACTCATCTTT. The chain employs TRDV1 and TRDJ1; D is unclear. This CDR3 has 14 residues. With 4 bases removed from V and 4 bases from J, the gap between germline ends came to 13 bases. CDR1 TSWWSYY and CDR2 QGS come from the germline V gene.

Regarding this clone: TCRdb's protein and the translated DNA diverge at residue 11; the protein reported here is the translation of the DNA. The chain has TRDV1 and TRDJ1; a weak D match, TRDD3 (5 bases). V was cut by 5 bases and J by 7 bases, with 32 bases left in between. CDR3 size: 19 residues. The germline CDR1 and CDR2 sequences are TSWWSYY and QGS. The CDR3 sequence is CALGMNPLLLVDPQVKLIF. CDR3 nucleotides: TGTGCTCTTGGGATGAACCCCCTTTTACTGGTGGACCCGCAGGTTAAACTCATCTTT.

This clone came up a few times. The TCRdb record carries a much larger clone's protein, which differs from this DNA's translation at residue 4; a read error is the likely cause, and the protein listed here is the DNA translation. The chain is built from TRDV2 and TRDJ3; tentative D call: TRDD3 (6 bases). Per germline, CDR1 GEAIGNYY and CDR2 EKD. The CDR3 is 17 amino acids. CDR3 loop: CACGTVMGAWDTRQMFF. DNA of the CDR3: TGTGCCTGTGGCACCGTGATGGGGGCCTGGGACACCCGACAGATGTTTTTC.

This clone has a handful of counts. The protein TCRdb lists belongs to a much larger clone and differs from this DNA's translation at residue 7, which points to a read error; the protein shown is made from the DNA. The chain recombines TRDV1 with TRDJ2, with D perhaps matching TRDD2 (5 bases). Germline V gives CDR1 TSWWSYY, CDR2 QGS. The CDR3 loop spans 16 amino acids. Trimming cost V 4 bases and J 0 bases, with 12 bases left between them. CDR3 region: CALGASRPALTAQLFF. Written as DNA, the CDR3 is TGTGCTCTTGGGGCTTCCCGCCCCGCTTTGACAGCACAACTCTTCTTT.